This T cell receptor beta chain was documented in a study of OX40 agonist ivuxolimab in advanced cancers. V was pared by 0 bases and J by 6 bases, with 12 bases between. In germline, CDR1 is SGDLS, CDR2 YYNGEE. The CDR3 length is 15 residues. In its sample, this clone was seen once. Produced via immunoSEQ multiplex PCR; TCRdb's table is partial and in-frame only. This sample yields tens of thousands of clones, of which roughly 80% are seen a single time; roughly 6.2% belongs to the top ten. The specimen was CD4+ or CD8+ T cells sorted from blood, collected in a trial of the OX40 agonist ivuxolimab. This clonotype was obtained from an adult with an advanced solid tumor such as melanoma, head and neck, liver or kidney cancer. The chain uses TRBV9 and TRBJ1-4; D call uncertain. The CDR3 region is CASSVGEGGHEKLFF. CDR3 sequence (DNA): TGTGCCAGCAGCGTAGGGGAGGGCGGTCATGAAAAACTGTTTTTT.